A single sample gave rise to the 3 T cell receptor beta chains below, sequenced in a study of blood T cell repertoires in COVID-19. Only in-frame clones appear in the TCRdb table, and some are missing; sequencing was by immunoSEQ multiplex PCR. The repertoire holds over 50,000 clones, with about 86% as singletons. Material for sequencing was peripheral blood. The receptors were gathered from a human donor in a cohort sampled during active COVID-19.

This rearrangement joins TRBV27 to TRBJ2-7; D perhaps matches TRBD2 (5 bases). Germline assignment: CDR1 MNHEY and CDR2 SMNVEV (reference sequence). This CDR3 is 11 amino acids long. V was shortened by 5 bases and J by 4 bases, with 6 bases between the two germline ends. The DNA of the CDR3 is TGTGCCAGCAGTGAGGGTTACGAGCAGTACTTC. Amino acids: CASSEGYEQYF.

The table lists this clone with a few counts. The V call is TRBV3-1 (or the pseudogene TRBV3-2), the J call TRBJ1-6; no clear D. Per the germline V gene, CDR1 is LGHDT and CDR2 is YNNKEL (reference sequence). The CDR3 runs to 14 residues. V was shortened by 1 base and J by 7 bases, with 8 bases between the two germline ends. As DNA, the CDR3 is TGTGCCAGCAGCCAAGTGGGCCAGAATTCACCCCTCCACTTT. Translating gives CASSQVGQNSPLHF.

CDR3 nucleotides: TGTGCCAGCAGCCCAATTCCAACCGGGGAGCTGTTTTTT. As protein: CASSPIPTGELFF. The chain recombines TRBV7-9 with TRBJ2-2; D uncertain. CDR3 length: 13 amino acids. The germline V gene encodes CDR1 SEHNR and CDR2 FQNEAQ (reference sequence). V was cut by 5 bases and J by 5 bases, with 9 bases left in between.